What follows are 21 T cell receptor beta chains derived from one specimen sequenced in a study of blood T cells in healthy people across ages. Primers used in a second PCR of roughly 6 to 11 cycles were a sample-barcoded 5' primer and a J-beta primer mix. TCRdb reprocessed the 5' RACE reads with MiXCR, giving one entry per CDR3 protein. The data show about 830,000 distinct CDR3 sequences, with around 62% seen just once and around a quarter held by the top ten. The sequencing sample was made of blood. The receptors were gathered from a man aged 30 to 45 in good health.

The rearrangement joins TRBV6-6 to TRBJ2-4; 9 nucleotides line up with TRBD2. The DNA end is more similar to TRBJ2-5, so the J call may be wrong. In germline, CDR1 is MNHNY, CDR2 SVGAGI (reference sequence). The CDR3 spans 16 residues. CDR3 sequence: CASTRPSGELQETQYF. In DNA, the CDR3 is TGTGCCAGCACTAGACCTAGCGGGGAGTTACAAGAGACCCAGTACTTC.

V is TRBV29-1 and J is TRBJ2-3, with 8 bases that match TRBD2. The CDR3 contains 13 residues. Germline V CDR1 and CDR2: SQVTM, ANQGSEA. CDR3 bases: TGCAGTCAAGCGGGGGACTACACAGATACGCAGTATTTT. Its protein product is CSQAGDYTDTQYF.

The chain uses TRBV6-5 and TRBJ1-5, with 7 bases matching TRBD1. Germline V gene sequence: CDR1 MNHEY, CDR2 SVGAGI. CDR3 length equals 14 residues. V shed 6 bases and J 3 bases; nucleotides not matched to a gene: 5. CDR3 protein: CASSEGQLNQPQHF. The CDR3, as DNA: TGTGCCAGCAGCGAGGGACAGCTCAATCAGCCCCAGCATTTT.

The chain is built from TRBV20-1 and TRBJ1-2; maybe TRBD1 (5 bases). Germline V CDR1 and CDR2: DFQATT, SNEGSKA (reference sequence). The CDR3 consists of 14 residues. The V end lost 3 bases, the J end lost 4 bases, and 15 bases lay between the germline ends. CDR3 protein: CSASGRGASYGYTF. The CDR3 DNA sequence: TGCAGTGCTAGCGGGCGGGGCGCGTCCTATGGCTACACCTTC.

CDR3 sequence (DNA): TGTGCCATCAGTGGGGGACAGGGGAGAGGTCAGCCCCAGCATTTT. It is translated as CAISGGQGRGQPQHF. V gene TRBV10-3 combines with J gene TRBJ1-5; 10 nucleotides agree with TRBD1. Germline values: CDR1 ENHRY, CDR2 SYGVKD. This CDR3 has 15 amino acids. V lost 4 bases to trimming and J lost 6 bases; unmatched junction nucleotides: 6.

The chain couples TRBV6-5 to TRBJ2-2, with D hard to call. The germline CDR1 and CDR2 sequences are MNHEY and SVGAGI. This CDR3 has 12 residues. V lost 2 bases, J lost 6 bases, and 4 bases lay in between. The CDR3 reads CASSYGPGELFF. DNA for the CDR3: TGTGCCAGCAGTTACGGACCCGGGGAGCTGTTTTTT.

This clonotype was found many times. J is TRBJ1-4 and V is TRBV7-2; weak D call: TRBD1 (6 bases). CDR3 size: 13 residues. The V end was cut by 4 bases, the J end by 8 bases, with 11 bases between. The V gene's germline CDR1 is SGHTA and CDR2 FQGNSA. CDR3 nucleotide sequence: TGTGCCAGCAGCTCCACGCAGGGGGAAAAACTGTTTTTT. Translation gives CASSSTQGEKLFF.

There are a few counts of this clonotype. The V call is TRBV12-3 or TRBV12-4, the J call TRBJ2-5; 7 bases are a match to TRBD2. The J call may be incorrect, as the DNA end agrees better with TRBJ2-7. CDR3 length: 15 residues. CDR3 sequence: CASSFGQGGAYEQYF. The CDR3 DNA reads TGTGCCAGCAGTTTTGGGCAGGGAGGGGCCTACGAGCAGTACTTC.

V usage is TRBV27 and J usage is TRBJ1-2; the D gene is possibly TRBD1 (5 bases). The CDR3 has 13 residues. CDR1 is MNHEY and CDR2 is SMNVEV in the germline V gene (reference sequence). Trimming took off 3 bases at V and 8 bases at J, with 13 bases between the two ends. CDR3 coding DNA: TGTGCCAGCAGTTTTAGCAGGGCTTTGGGCTACACCTTC. This gives the protein CASSFSRALGYTF.

The chain couples TRBV27 to TRBJ2-7; 11 bases are shared with TRBD2. TRBJ2-5 matches the DNA end more closely, so the J call is doubtful. The CDR3 runs 15 residues. Per the germline V gene, CDR1 is MNHEY and CDR2 is SMNVEV (reference sequence). The CDR3 sequence is CASSLAGLAEETQYF. CDR3 sequence (DNA): TGTGCCAGCAGTTTAGCGGGACTAGCGGAAGAGACCCAGTACTTC.

CDR3 nucleotide sequence: TGTGCCAGCAGCTTAGGCGGCTCACAGGGGGCGAGGAACGAGCAGTACTTC. It yields the protein CASSLGGSQGARNEQYF. The V and J genes are TRBV7-9 and TRBJ2-5, with TRBD1 matching 9 bases. Gene TRBJ2-7 matches the end of the DNA better, so the J call may be wrong. The CDR3 length is 17 residues. The V gene's germline CDR1 is SEHNR and CDR2 FQNEAQ (reference sequence).

The chain employs TRBV20-1 and TRBJ2-5; D uncertain. Deletions cut 3 bases from V and 11 bases from J, with 19 bases between. CDR1 is DFQATT and CDR2 is SNEGSKA in the germline V gene (reference sequence). The CDR3 length is 13 residues. CDR3 amino acids: CSASPPTNNEQYF. The CDR3 DNA is TGCAGTGCTAGCCCCCCTACTAACAATGAGCAGTACTTC.

The chain has TRBV2 and TRBJ2-1; 7 nucleotides match TRBD1. Looked up from germline, CDR1 is SNHLY and CDR2 is FYNNEI. The ends lost 2 bases at V and 4 bases at J; junction bases unmatched: 5. The CDR3 extends over 15 amino acids. The CDR3 spells CASSELQGSYNEQFF. Written as DNA, the CDR3 is TGTGCCAGCAGTGAATTACAGGGGTCATACAATGAGCAGTTCTTC. Filled out from reference TRBV2 and TRBJ2-1, the complete variable domain reads EPEVTQTPSHQVTQMGQEVILRCVPISNHLYFYWYRQILGQKVEFLVSFYNNEISEKSEIFDDQFSVERPDGSNFTLKIRSTKLEDSAMYFCASSELQGSYNEQFFGPGTRLTVL.

The V and J genes are TRBV7-9 and TRBJ2-7; D is perhaps TRBD1 (6 bases). There are 12 residues in the CDR3. Germline V gene lookup returns CDR1 SEHNR and CDR2 FQNEAQ (reference sequence). V was cut by 8 bases and J by 1 base, with 9 bases left in between. The chain's CDR3 is CASGQLSYEQYF. DNA for the CDR3: TGTGCCAGCGGACAGCTGTCCTACGAGCAGTACTTC.

This clonotype has just a few counts. The chain carries TRBV6-5 and TRBJ2-7, with a tentative D call TRBD1 (6 bases). Trimming pared 3 bases from V and 3 bases from J, leaving 12 bases between. Germline CDR1 MNHEY, CDR2 SVGAGI. The CDR3 loop spans 14 amino acids. The CDR3 sequence is CASSYRQDSYEQYF. CDR3 bases: TGTGCCAGCAGTTATCGACAGGACAGCTACGAGCAGTACTTC.

The chain carries TRBV7-2 and TRBJ2-5; D unclear. Judging by the DNA end, TRBJ2-7 fits better; the J call may be wrong. The CDR3 is made up of 13 amino acids. CDR1 and CDR2 from the germline V gene are SGHTA and FQGNSA. The CDR3 here is CASSLEPNYEQYF. CDR3 DNA sequence: TGTGCCAGCAGCTTAGAGCCGAACTACGAGCAGTACTTC.

This clonotype was found many times. The V call is TRBV9, the J call TRBJ2-7; TRBD2 matches at 7 bases. The CDR3 runs 15 residues. CDR1 is SGDLS and CDR2 is YYNGEE in the germline V gene. V shed 0 bases and J 0 bases; nucleotides not matched to a gene: 3. CDR3 nucleotides: TGTGCCAGCAGCGTAGCTGGCGGGAGCTCCTACGAGCAGTACTTC. It is translated as CASSVAGGSSYEQYF.

This sequence joins TRBV5-1 and TRBJ2-7, with a possible D match to TRBD1 (5 bases). The CDR3 is 16 amino acids. In germline, CDR1 is SGHRS, CDR2 YFSETQ. Trimming removed 2 bases from V and 3 bases from J, with 18 bases in between. The CDR3 loop is CASSFSWTKDFYEQYF. CDR3 coding DNA: TGCGCCAGCAGCTTTAGTTGGACAAAAGATTTCTACGAGCAGTACTTC.

The chain employs TRBV5-1 and TRBJ2-3; D may correspond to TRBD1 or TRBD2 (6 bases each). The germline V gene has CDR1 SGHRS and CDR2 YFSETQ. V dropped 6 bases and J dropped 2 bases, with 13 bases sitting between them. CDR3 length: 14 amino acids. DNA of the CDR3: TGCGCCAGCATTGGGGGGCCAAACACAGATACGCAGTATTTT. It codes for CASIGGPNTDTQYF.

The chain recombines TRBV7-3 with TRBJ2-2, with TRBD1 matching 11 bases. The J segment lost 11 bases and the V segment lost 5 bases, leaving 7 bases of the junction unmatched. Looked up from germline, CDR1 is SGHTA and CDR2 is FQGTGA. The CDR3 is made up of 14 amino acids. Here the CDR3 reads CASSPGTGGGELFF. CDR3 bases: TGTGCCAGCAGCCCCGGGACAGGGGGAGGAGAGCTGTTTTTT.

This clonotype was counted a few times. This chain uses TRBV7-2 with TRBJ2-4; 8 positions agree with TRBD1. TRBJ2-7 matches the DNA end more closely, so the J call is doubtful. The CDR3 sequence is 16 residues long. Germline CDR1 reads SGHTA; CDR2 reads FQGNSA. The CDR3: CASSLGGQGAFYEQYF. The CDR3 nucleotides are TGTGCCAGCAGCTTAGGAGGACAGGGAGCCTTCTACGAGCAGTACTTC.